This T cell receptor (beta chain) was recovered during a study of cytomegalovirus exposure and HLA in healthy donors (dated by TCRdb to between 2016 and 2019). With regard to the full study: According to an earlier analysis of around 600 of the donors, roughly 180 million T cells yielded 120 million or so unique TCR beta sequences and 276 Gb of sequence data. An early release covering roughly 600 HLA-typed donors comprised about 290 gigabases of sequencing data and 85 million to 100 million unique TCR sequences. Among the roughly 380 genotyped donors, approximately 82% belonged to the genetic ancestry cluster associated with self-reported Caucasian donors. The study aimed to test whether cataloging public T cell receptors could reveal signatures of past pathogen exposure. The study profiled the T cell repertoires of hundreds of subjects by immunosequencing and related them to cytomegalovirus serostatus. A separate validation cohort of 100 to 150 different subjects was used in addition to the roughly 720-subject first cohort. High-throughput TCR immunosequencing, statistical association of individual TCRs with disease status, and machine learning were combined to predict cytomegalovirus infection status. A later analysis re-examined previously published TCR beta repertoires from more than 650 donors and added high-resolution HLA genotyping to investigate patterns of TCR occurrence. The later analysis used no new phenotypic data to find candidate immune exposures, relying instead on TCR beta sequences and their occurrence across donors. An earlier analysis of some 500 of the donors used high-throughput TCR beta sequencing to judge whether each TCR beta V gene segment behaved as functional or pseudogenic. Donor age, sex, ethnicity and CMV serostatus were collected together with the repertoire data. In a later genetic analysis, genome-wide SNP genotypes for about 65% of the roughly 670 donors were used, and that subset was treated as a discovery cohort. Every discovery cohort repertoire had been produced on one sequencing platform. HLA typing covered class I and class II loci at four-digit resolution. The number of donors typed differed by locus, with about 629-630 for A, B, C, DRB1 and DQB1, about 500 for DQA1, 600 to 610 for DPA1, and about 450 for DPB1. A handful of DR-DQ haplotypes were handled as single units for association and clustering because linkage in the cohort was strong. Among some 400 genotyped donors of the cohort, an average of approximately 220,000 unique TCR beta nucleotide sequences was sequenced per donor, of which about 20% were non-productive.

Its CDR3 holds 17 amino acids, cysteine through phenylalanine. Of the read, only the CDR3 DNA is kept; its 51 bases are in frame from base 1. V is shortened by 0 bases, J by 0 bases, and the region joining them spans 12 bases. Via the germline V gene, CDR1 is LGHNA and CDR2 YNFKEQ. Results and caveats for the whole study, not just this receptor: Because HLA typing was missing for some donors at each locus, association tests included only the typed subset. V-gene and J-gene trimming of TCR beta chains was associated with a missense DCLRE1C variant in a later genetic analysis, and the association was replicated in an independent cohort. A further reported finding was that TCR beta sequences accurately predicted the HLA-A and HLA-B alleles for most subjects in the first cohort. Most CMV-associated TCR beta chains appeared to be HLA-restricted in a later analysis, and the HLA associations seemed to be driven largely by CMV exposure. Specific HLA alleles were associated with 15,000 to 20,000 TCR beta sequences at a false discovery rate of 0.05 in a later analysis. In vitro tests confirmed that a few of the cytomegalovirus-associated TCR beta chains recognize cytomegalovirus antigens. In this cohort, only TCR beta chains were sequenced, and detectable features were limited by the absence of alpha or paired-chain data. The study gave a list of 150 to 200 TCR beta chains associated with cytomegalovirus. The authors suggested that the approach could potentially be extended to other disease states and immunological phenotypes. While some public TCRs were present in many individuals, most TCR sequences turned up only very rarely across donors. A later analysis found that TCR association rates varied across HLA loci, with DRB1 alleles showing the most associated TCRs and HLA-C alleles the fewest. Cytomegalovirus status was reported to be diagnosed by the classifier with high specificity and sensitivity in both the original and validation cohorts. In a later analysis, HLA-associated TCR beta chains showed more clonal expansion and lower generation probabilities than non-associated chains that were equally common. Linkage disequilibrium might explain the correlated functional status among segregating V segments, but an unknown experimental factor could not be excluded. When HLA alleles, especially DR and DQ, strongly co-occurred, attributing TCR associations to individual alleles was difficult. In a later analysis, several top co-occurrence clusters were reported to appear linked to parvovirus B19, influenza, CMV and Epstein-Barr virus. In a later genetic analysis, fewer N-insertions in productive TCRs were reported among donors in an Asian-associated ancestry cluster than the roughly 670-donor mean. The 87-base-pair reads could not distinguish some IMGT-functional V segments, including TRBV6-2 and TRBV6-3, so those segments were excluded. Roughly uniform sequencing depth across donors was assumed in presence/absence analyses, although this assumption may not hold. In an earlier analysis of roughly 560 of the donors, most TCR beta V segments were observed in productive rearrangements about 90% or about 30% of the time, broadly matching IMGT annotations. The only immune exposure information available for the cohort was CMV serostatus. A cluster of highly shared sequence variants was judged likely to represent a technical artifact of the sequencing pipeline. Because counts were too low, 15 to 20 rarely observed V segments, including chromosome 9 orphons, were left out of the earlier analysis of some 640 of the donors.

The receptor library was made with the immunoSEQ multiplex PCR assay. For the multiplex PCR, a mixture combining 60 forward primers for TCR Vbeta segments and 13 reverse primers for TCR Jbeta segments was used. A multiplex PCR assay on genomic DNA amplified the CDR3 region of rearranged TCR beta genes. Amplified TCR beta libraries were sequenced as 87-base-pair reads on the Illumina HiSeq System. Regarding the original processing steps: A later analysis tallied some 79 million unique TCR beta chains across the 700 or so repertoires, and approximately 9.9 million of those chains were shared by two or more donors. Raw reads were error-corrected and collapsed into unique sequences by a nearest-neighbor algorithm in which closely related sequences were merged to remove PCR and sequencing errors. Alignment of CDR3 sequences to IMGT reference sequences was used to assign V, D and J gene segments. For a sequence to be retained, at least a six-nucleotide match to both a V gene segment and a J gene segment was required. A rearrangement was called productive if the CDR3 had no stop codons and remained in frame with V and J, and every other rearrangement was called non-productive. CDR3 was defined according to IMGT convention as the region running from the second conserved V-encoded cysteine to the conserved J-encoded phenylalanine. Sequences without an unambiguous match to a single V gene segment were excluded from the earlier analysis of 500 to 700 of the donors. In an earlier analysis of some 590 of the donors, V segments were called functional above 56.7% productive rearrangements and were called segregating when the between-donor standard deviation exceeded 5%. A statistical classification framework was developed to diagnose cytomegalovirus status using the catalog of TCR beta chain sequences. In a later analysis, V and J genes were assigned by comparing TCR nucleotide sequences against IMGT/GENE-DB human TR gene sequences. In a later analysis, CDR3 sequences and most-parsimonious VDJ recombination scenarios were assigned using the TCRdist pipeline. In a later analysis, each TCR beta chain was defined by its CDR3 amino acid sequence together with its V-gene family, and reads lacking a unique V-gene family were excluded. To address suspected cross-contamination and a sequencing artifact, a later analysis removed 592 highly shared, low-generation-probability nucleotide sequences. A later analysis calculated a clonal expansion index for each public chain from normalized within-repertoire ranks of inferred template counts. A later analysis computed generation probabilities with a VDJ recombination model fitted to out-of-frame rearrangements, and checked the results against IGoR. A later analysis scored TCR-TCR, TCR-HLA and TCR-CMV co-occurrence with hypergeometric tests, applying a repertoire-size bias correction to TCR pairs. In a later analysis, false discovery rates were estimated by permuting HLA or CMV assignments 20 times. In a later analysis, co-occurring TCRs were grouped using DBSCAN, with TCRdist sequence similarity added in when clustering inside HLA-allele-positive subsets. For co-occurrence clustering, repertoires with fewer than 30,000 or more than 120,000 public chains were excluded, along with roughly five repertoires with anomalous nucleotide sharing. TCRdb took this table from immuneACCESS and kept in-frame rearrangements with V and J called. Such tables lack part of the clones; where checked against another copy, unresolved V genes explain under half of the gap, and the rest is unexplained. For V, J and clone size, that table is used; D and trimming come from the DNA. Present in this sample are 90,000 to 110,000 clones, 77% of which were seen just once. The leading ten clones occupy over 7.5% of the sample.

Turning to this clone: Its antigen is not yet known. Within one base of it there is no much larger clone, and no base qualities were kept.

The cohort comprised fewer than 750 healthy bone marrow donors. At the time of sampling, every cohort member was nominally healthy, though immune exposures that went unrecorded were likely present. The donor was CMV seropositive and belonged to the group of 250 to 350 seropositive cohort members. A peripheral blood sample was collected from each donor, and TCR beta sequencing was performed on peripheral blood mononuclear cells. Genomic DNA extraction from the blood cell samples was performed with the Qiagen DNeasy Blood Extraction Kit. The V and J segments used are TRBV4-2 and TRBJ1-3; the D segment cannot be called with confidence. This receptor was obtained from a woman aged 40 to 50 in good health and CMV-seropositive. Sequencing input: PBMCs. CDR3 loop: CASSQEVGTDSGNTIYF. At the DNA level, the sequence is TGTGCCAGCAGCCAAGAGGTGGGCACCGACTCTGGAAACACCATATATTTT.